This T cell receptor (beta chain) came from a study of blood T cells in healthy people across ages. Study results and limitations: With naive T cell percentage, TCR beta diversity showed a strong correlation.

The CDR3 sequence is 15 residues long. Per the germline V gene, CDR1 is KGHDR and CDR2 is SFDVKD. To note about this clonotype: Its antigen is unidentified.

The use of a sample-barcoded 5' primer and a J-beta primer mix characterized a second PCR of about 7 to 12 cycles. Each CDR3 protein gets one entry after TCRdb re-called the 5' RACE reads with MiXCR. The sample lists over 1,500,000 distinct CDR3 sequences; roughly two fifths were seen once. Sequenced sample: blood. The chain joins TRBV24-1 to TRBJ2-4, with TRBD1 matching 9 bases. The J call may be wrong; the DNA end is better matched by TRBJ2-7. The sequence was obtained from a human donor in good health. The CDR3 DNA sequence: TGTGCCACCAGTGATTCTCGGACAGGGGTCTACGAGCAGTACTTC. Translated: CATSDSRTGVYEQYF.